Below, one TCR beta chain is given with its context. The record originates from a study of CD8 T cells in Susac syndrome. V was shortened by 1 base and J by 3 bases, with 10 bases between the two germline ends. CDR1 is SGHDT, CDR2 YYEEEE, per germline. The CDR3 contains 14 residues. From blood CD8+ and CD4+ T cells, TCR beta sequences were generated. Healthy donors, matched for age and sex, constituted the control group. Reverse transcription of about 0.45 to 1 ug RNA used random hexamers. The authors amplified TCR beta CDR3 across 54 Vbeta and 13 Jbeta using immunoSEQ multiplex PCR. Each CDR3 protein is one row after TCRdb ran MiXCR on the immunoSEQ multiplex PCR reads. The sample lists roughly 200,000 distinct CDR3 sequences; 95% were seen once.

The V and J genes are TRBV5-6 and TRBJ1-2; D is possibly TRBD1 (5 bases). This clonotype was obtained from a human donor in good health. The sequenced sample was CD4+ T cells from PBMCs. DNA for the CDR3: TGTGCCAGCAGCTTGTTACAGGCCCACTATGGCTACACCTTC. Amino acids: CASSLLQAHYGYTF.